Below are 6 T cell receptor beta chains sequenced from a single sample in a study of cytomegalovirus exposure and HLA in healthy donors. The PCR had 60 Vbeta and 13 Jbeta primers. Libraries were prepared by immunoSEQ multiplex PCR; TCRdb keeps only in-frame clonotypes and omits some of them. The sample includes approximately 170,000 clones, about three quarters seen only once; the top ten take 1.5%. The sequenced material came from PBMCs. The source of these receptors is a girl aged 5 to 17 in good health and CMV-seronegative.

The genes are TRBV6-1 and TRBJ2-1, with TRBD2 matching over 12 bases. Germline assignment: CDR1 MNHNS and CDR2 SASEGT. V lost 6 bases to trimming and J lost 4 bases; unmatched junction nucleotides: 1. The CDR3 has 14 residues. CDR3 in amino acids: CASSLAGGYNEQFF. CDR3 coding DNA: TGTGCCAGCAGCCTAGCGGGGGGGTACAATGAGCAGTTCTTC.

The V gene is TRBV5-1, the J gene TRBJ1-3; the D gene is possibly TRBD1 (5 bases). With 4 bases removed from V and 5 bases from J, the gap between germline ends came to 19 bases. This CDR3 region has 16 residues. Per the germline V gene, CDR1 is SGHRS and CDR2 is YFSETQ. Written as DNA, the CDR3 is TGCGCCAGCAGCCTGACAGCACCATACAAGAGAAACACCATATATTTT. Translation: CASSLTAPYKRNTIYF.

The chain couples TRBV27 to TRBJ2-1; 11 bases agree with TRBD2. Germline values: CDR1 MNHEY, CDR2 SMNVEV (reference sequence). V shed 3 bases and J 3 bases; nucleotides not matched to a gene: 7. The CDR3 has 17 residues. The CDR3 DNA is TGTGCCAGCAGTTTTTCGACTAGCGGGAACCTCTACAATGAGCAGTTCTTC. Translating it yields CASSFSTSGNLYNEQFF.

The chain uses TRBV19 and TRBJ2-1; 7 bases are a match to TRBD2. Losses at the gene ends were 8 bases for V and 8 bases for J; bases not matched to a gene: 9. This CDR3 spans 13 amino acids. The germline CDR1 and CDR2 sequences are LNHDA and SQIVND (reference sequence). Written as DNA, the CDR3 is TGTGCCAGTGCAATTGGGGGGGGTGATGAGCAGTTCTTC. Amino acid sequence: CASAIGGGDEQFF.

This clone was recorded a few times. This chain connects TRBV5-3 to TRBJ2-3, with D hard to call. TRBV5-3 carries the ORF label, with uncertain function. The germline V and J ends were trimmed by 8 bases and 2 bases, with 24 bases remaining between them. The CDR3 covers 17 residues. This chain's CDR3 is CARTDYEVTPYTDTQYF. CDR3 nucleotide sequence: TGTGCCAGGACGGATTATGAGGTCACTCCATACACAGATACGCAGTATTTT.

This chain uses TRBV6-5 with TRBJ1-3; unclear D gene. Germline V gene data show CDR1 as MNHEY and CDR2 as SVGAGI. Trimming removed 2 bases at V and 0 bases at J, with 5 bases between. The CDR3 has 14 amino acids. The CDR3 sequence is CASSYDTSGNTIYF. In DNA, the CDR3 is TGTGCCAGCAGTTACGACACCTCTGGAAACACCATATATTTT.